The 19 T cell receptor beta chains below come from one sample, sequenced in a study of siplizumab effects on memory and regulatory T cells. The method was immunoSEQ multiplex PCR; TCRdb's version includes in-frame clones alone and lacks a portion of them. The table shows some 100,000 clones, with approximately 93% occurring only once. Specimen: CD8+ T cells sorted from blood. The source is a human donor in good health.

The J gene is TRBJ2-3, the V gene TRBV6-4; the D is unclear. Trimming pared 2 bases from V and 0 bases from J, leaving 6 bases between. This CDR3 comprises 14 residues. Germline CDR1 reads MRHNA; CDR2 reads SNTAGT. The CDR3 sequence: CASSDEASTDTQYF. CDR3 sequence (DNA): TGTGCCAGCAGTGACGAGGCTAGCACAGATACGCAGTATTTT.

V and J are TRBV29-1 and TRBJ2-7, with D tentatively TRBD2 (6 bases). Trimming shortened V by 3 bases and J by 1 base, and 13 bases separated the two germline ends. The CDR3 is made up of 14 amino acids. CDR1 is SQVTM, CDR2 ANQGSEA, per germline. The CDR3 sequence: CSVEGVGGSYEQYF. For the CDR3, the DNA is TGCAGCGTTGAGGGGGTCGGAGGGTCCTACGAGCAGTACTTC.

The V and J genes are TRBV6-4 and TRBJ2-7; 8 bases map to TRBD2. CDR1 and CDR2 (germline): MRHNA, SNTAGT. Trimming took 3 bases from V and 5 from J; bases not matched to a gene: 6. CDR3 size: 14 residues. CDR3 protein: CASSDTALADEQYF. In nucleotides, the CDR3 is TGTGCCAGCAGTGATACTGCACTAGCGGACGAGCAGTACTTC.

The CDR3 DNA reads TGTGCCTGGAGTGAGACGCGAGGGGCGTTGGAGACCCAGTACTTC. Residues: CAWSETRGALETQYF. This chain connects TRBV30 to TRBJ2-5; D possibly matches TRBD1 or TRBD2 (5 bases each). The CDR3 totals 15 residues. Trimming stripped 1 base from V and 5 bases from J, with 17 bases between. Germline CDR1 GTSNPN, CDR2 SVGIG (reference sequence).

This chain links TRBV7-8 with TRBJ1-5, with 7 bases that match TRBD1. CDR3 length equals 16 residues. The germline V gene has CDR1 SGHVS and CDR2 FQNEAQ. The junction had 7 bases not matched to a gene; V was cut back by 2 bases and J by 3 bases. CDR3 sequence: CASSLQTGMDNQPQHF. DNA for the CDR3: TGTGCCAGCAGCTTACAGACAGGGATGGACAATCAGCCCCAGCATTTT.

The sample holds one count of this clone. The CDR3 region has the DNA TGTGCCAGCAGCTTACAACTAGATCAAGAGACCCAGTACTTC. Translated: CASSLQLDQETQYF. The chain couples TRBV7-9 to TRBJ2-5; TRBD2 might be the D (5 bases). The V gene lost 2 bases and the J gene lost 2 bases, with 9 bases spanning the gap. The CDR3 sequence is 14 residues long. Germline CDR1 SEHNR, CDR2 FQNEAQ (reference sequence).

This sequence joins TRBV6-1 and TRBJ2-7; D not resolved. There are 14 residues in the CDR3. Deletions cut 3 bases from V and 3 bases from J, with 12 bases between. Germline loops: CDR1 MNHNS, CDR2 SASEGT. The CDR3 sequence is CASSELSSNYEQYF. In DNA form, the CDR3 reads TGTGCCAGCAGTGAGTTAAGCTCCAACTACGAGCAGTACTTC.

The gene calls are TRBV13 and TRBJ2-1; D is perhaps TRBD2 (6 bases). CDR3 length: 14 amino acids. V lost 0 bases, J lost 8 bases, and 11 bases lay in between. The germline V gene encodes CDR1 PRHDT and CDR2 FYEKMQ (reference sequence). The CDR3 region is CASSLGSRGDEQFF. The DNA for the CDR3 is TGTGCCAGCAGCTTAGGGTCCCGCGGGGATGAGCAGTTCTTC.

The rearrangement joins TRBV9 to TRBJ2-2; tentatively, D is TRBD1 or TRBD2 (5 bases each). The CDR3 has 15 amino acids. Germline V gene data show CDR1 as SGDLS and CDR2 as YYNGEE. The V gene lost 3 bases and the J gene lost 1 base, with 10 bases spanning the gap. CDR3 in DNA: TGTGCCAGCAGCGACCCGGGGCGGAACACCGGGGAGCTGTTTTTT. Protein product: CASSDPGRNTGELFF.

This chain links TRBV5-8 with TRBJ2-7; TRBD2 agrees at 8 bases. The germline V gene encodes CDR1 SGHTS and CDR2 YDEGEE. The CDR3 is made up of 15 amino acids. J gave up 7 bases and V 0 bases, and 9 bases lay outside the gene matches. The CDR3 DNA sequence: TGTGCCAGCAGCTTGGCACCTAGCGGGTCGAAAGAGCAGTACTTC. It yields the protein CASSLAPSGSKEQYF.

The chain carries TRBV5-6 and TRBJ2-7; maybe TRBD2 (5 bases). V lost 1 base to trimming and J lost 7 bases, with 12 bases between them. The CDR3 is 13 amino acids. Germline V CDR1 and CDR2: SGHDT, YYEEEE. For the CDR3, the DNA is TGTGCCAGCAGCTTGTTAGCGAGAGAGGAGCAGTACTTC. Its translation is CASSLLAREEQYF.

The chain carries TRBV4-1 and TRBJ2-1; D uncertain. CDR1 is MGHRA and CDR2 is YSYEKL in the germline V gene. V was cut by 0 bases and J by 3 bases, with 15 bases left in between. This CDR3 is 17 amino acids long. CDR3 residues: CASSQDRSGTGYNEQFF. The CDR3 nucleotides read TGCGCCAGCAGCCAAGATCGGTCCGGTACGGGCTACAATGAGCAGTTCTTC.

This clone is judged medium-sized. This chain links TRBV5-6 with TRBJ1-2, with TRBD1 identical over 7 bases. The J segment lost 0 bases and the V segment lost 7 bases, leaving 12 bases of the junction unmatched. The CDR3 sequence is 16 residues long. Germline CDR1 is SGHDT and CDR2 is YYEEEE. The CDR3 DNA follows: TGTGCCAGCGGGCTGACAGGGCGAATACCTAACTATGGCTACACCTTC. Encoded protein: CASGLTGRIPNYGYTF.

This chain links TRBV27 with TRBJ1-5, with unresolved D. V was clipped by 2 bases and J by 7 bases, with 3 bases between them. Looked up from germline, CDR1 is MNHEY and CDR2 is SMNVEV (reference sequence). The CDR3 covers 11 residues. CDR3 region: CASSLIQPQHF. The DNA of the CDR3 is TGTGCCAGCAGTTTAATCCAGCCCCAGCATTTT.

This clone has a single count. The chain employs TRBV6-1 and TRBJ1-3; 7 bases are a match to TRBD1. The CDR3 contains 15 residues. Trimming took 6 bases from V and 3 from J; bases not matched to a gene: 8. The germline gives CDR1 MNHNS, CDR2 SASEGT. In DNA, the CDR3 is TGTGCCAGCAGGGAAAGACGGGACAGTGGAAACACCATATATTTT. This gives the protein CASRERRDSGNTIYF.

The chain is built from TRBV7-8 and TRBJ2-7; D is unclear. The V and J ends lost 3 bases and 2 bases respectively, with 14 bases between them. The CDR3 runs to 15 residues. CDR1 and CDR2 from the germline V gene are SGHVS and FQNEAQ. CDR3 amino acids: CASSFFPEIPYEQYF. The CDR3 nucleotides read TGTGCCAGCAGCTTCTTTCCAGAGATCCCCTACGAGCAGTACTTC.

This chain links TRBV7-9 with TRBJ2-3, with D perhaps matching TRBD2 (5 bases). The V end was cut by 4 bases, the J end by 2 bases, with 16 bases between. This CDR3 spans 16 amino acids. Germline V gives CDR1 SEHNR, CDR2 FQNEAQ (reference sequence). The CDR3 coding sequence is TGTGCCAGCAGCTCCGGGGAGACGGGAAACACAGATACGCAGTATTTT. Protein: CASSSGETGNTDTQYF.

The J gene is TRBJ2-5, the V gene TRBV13; 8 bases match TRBD1. V lost 4 bases and J lost 2; bases outside the gene matches: 9. The CDR3 has 16 residues. Germline lookup yields CDR1 PRHDT and CDR2 FYEKMQ (reference sequence). CDR3 DNA: TGTGCCAGCAGCTACGGACAGGGCGATTGGCAAGAGACCCAGTACTTC. Its translation: CASSYGQGDWQETQYF.

The gene calls are TRBV11-2 and TRBJ1-1, with TRBD1 matching over 7 bases. Looked up from germline, CDR1 is SGHAT and CDR2 is FQNNGV. This CDR3 has 14 residues. Trimming cost V 5 bases and J 0 bases; bases outside gene matches: 3. The CDR3 reads CASSGTVMNTEAFF. CDR3 nucleotide sequence: TGTGCCAGCAGCGGGACAGTGATGAACACTGAAGCTTTCTTT.